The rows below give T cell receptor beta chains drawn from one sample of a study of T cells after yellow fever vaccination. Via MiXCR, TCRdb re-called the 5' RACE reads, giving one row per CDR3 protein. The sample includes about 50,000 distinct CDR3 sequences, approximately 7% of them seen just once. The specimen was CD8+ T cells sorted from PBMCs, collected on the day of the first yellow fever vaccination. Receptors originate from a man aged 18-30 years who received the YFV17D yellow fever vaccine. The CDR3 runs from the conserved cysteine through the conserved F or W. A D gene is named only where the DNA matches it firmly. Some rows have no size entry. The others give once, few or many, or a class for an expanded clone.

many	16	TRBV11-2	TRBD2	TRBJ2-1	TGTGCCAGCAGCTCAGGGACTAGCGGGGTTCACAATGAGCAGTTCTTC	CASSSGTSGVHNEQFF
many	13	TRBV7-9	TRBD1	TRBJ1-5	TGTGCCAGCGGCGGACAGGGGAATCAGCCCCAGCATTTT	CASGGQGNQPQHF
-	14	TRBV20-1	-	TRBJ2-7	TGCAGTGCAAGATCTCAGGACCGCCTCTACGAGCAGTACTTC	CSARSQDRLYEQYF
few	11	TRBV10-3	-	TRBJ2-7	TGTGCCACCACGGACGATAACGAGCAGTACTTC	CATTDDNEQYF
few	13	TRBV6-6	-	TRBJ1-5	TGTGCCAGCAGTGCATCGGGCGGTCAGCCCCAGCATTTT	CASSASGGQPQHF
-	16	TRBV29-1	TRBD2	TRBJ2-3	TGCAGCGCCCTAAGCCCTCTCCGCGGGGGGGCAGATACGCAGTATTTT	CSALSPLRGGADTQYF
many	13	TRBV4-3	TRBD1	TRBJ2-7	TGCGCCAGCAGTTACGGGACAGGGGGCTGGCAGTACTTC	CASSYGTGGWQYF
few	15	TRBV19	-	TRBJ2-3	TGTGCCAGTAGTGTCCTTAGGGGGGAGATAGATACGCAGTATTTT	CASSVLRGEIDTQYF
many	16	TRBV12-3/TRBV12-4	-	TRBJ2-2	TGTGCCAGCAGTTTACGGGGGCACTTGAACACCGGGGAGCTGTTTTTT	CASSLRGHLNTGELFF
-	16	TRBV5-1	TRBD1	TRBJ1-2	TGCGCCAGCAGCTTGGGAGACAGGGGAGAGAACTATGGCTACACCTTC	CASSLGDRGENYGYTF
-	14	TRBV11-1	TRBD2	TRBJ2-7	TGTGCCAGCAGCTTAGAAGTCGGGGGGTACGAGCAGTACTTC	CASSLEVGGYEQYF
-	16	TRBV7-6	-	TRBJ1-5	TGTGCCAGCAGCTTCTCAGGGGTTAGAAGTGCTCAGCCCCAGCATTTT	CASSFSGVRSAQPQHF
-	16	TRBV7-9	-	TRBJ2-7	TGTGCCAGCAGCCATGGGGTTTTGGGGAAAAGCTACAAGCAGTACTTC	CASSHGVLGKSYKQYF
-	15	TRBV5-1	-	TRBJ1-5	TGCGCCAGCAGCTTGGAGGGGACCAGCAATCAGCCCCAGCATTTT	CASSLEGTSNQPQHF